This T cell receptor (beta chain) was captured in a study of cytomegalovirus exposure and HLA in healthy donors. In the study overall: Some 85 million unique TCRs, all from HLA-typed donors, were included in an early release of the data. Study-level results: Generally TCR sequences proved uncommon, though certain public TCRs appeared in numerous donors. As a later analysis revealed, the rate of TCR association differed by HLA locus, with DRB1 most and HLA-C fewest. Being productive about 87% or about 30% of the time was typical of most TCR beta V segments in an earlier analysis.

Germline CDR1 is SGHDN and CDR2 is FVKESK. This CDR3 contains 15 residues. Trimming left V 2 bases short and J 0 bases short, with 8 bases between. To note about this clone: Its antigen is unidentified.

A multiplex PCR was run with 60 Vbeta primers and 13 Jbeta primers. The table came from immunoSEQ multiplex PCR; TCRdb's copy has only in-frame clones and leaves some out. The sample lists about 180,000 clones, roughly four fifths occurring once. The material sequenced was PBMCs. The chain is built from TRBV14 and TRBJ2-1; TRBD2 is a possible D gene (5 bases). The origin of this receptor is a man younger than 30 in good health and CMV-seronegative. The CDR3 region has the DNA TGTGCCAGCAGCCAACCTACTAGCTCCTACAATGAGCAGTTCTTC. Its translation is CASSQPTSSYNEQFF.